The rows below give T cell receptor beta chains drawn from one sample of a study of T cell responses to AZD1222 COVID-19 vaccine. Measured with immunoSEQ multiplex PCR; TCRdb has only the in-frame clones, and not every one. The sample records about 60,000 clones, about 79% being singletons. The input for sequencing was peripheral blood, taken on day 0 of AZD1222 vaccination. Receptors were obtained from an adult in good health. Both conserved end residues are part of each CDR3. The D gene is left open where the match is weak. Size is omitted from some rows. Given values are once, few, many or a class for expanded clones.

v_gene	j_gene	d_gene	abundance	CDR3aa	CDR3nt
TRBV18	TRBJ2-3	TRBD2	-	CASSGPTSGRADTQYF	TGTGCCAGCTCGGGCCCGACTAGCGGGAGGGCAGATACGCAGTATTTT
TRBV11-2	TRBJ1-6	TRBD1	-	CASSLGTGVMSPLHF	TGTGCCAGCAGCTTAGGAACAGGGGTTATGTCACCCCTCCACTTT
TRBV6-5	TRBJ2-5	TRBD2	-	CASTPGSGREETQYF	TGTGCCAGCACCCCGGGTAGCGGGAGGGAAGAGACCCAGTACTTC
TRBV14	TRBJ2-1	TRBD2	few	CASSRLAAANEQFF	TGTGCCAGCAGCCGACTAGCGGCAGCTAATGAGCAGTTCTTC
TRBV28	TRBJ2-3	TRBD2	-	CASKPGLAGGFITDTQYF	TGTGCCAGCAAACCGGGACTAGCGGGAGGGTTCATCACAGATACGCAGTATTTT
TRBV7-3	TRBJ1-1	-	-	CASSSSPNTEAFF	TGTGCCAGCAGCTCCAGTCCGAACACTGAAGCTTTCTTT
TRBV5-5	TRBJ2-7	-	-	CASSLGPGDNYEQYF	TGTGCCAGCAGCTTGGGTCCGGGAGATAACTACGAGCAGTACTTC
TRBV19	TRBJ1-1	TRBD1	few	CASTLRRDRTEAFF	TGTGCCAGTACTCTACGGCGGGACAGAACTGAAGCTTTCTTT
TRBV5-1	TRBJ2-2	TRBD2	-	CASSDGLAIRTGELFF	TGCGCCAGCAGCGACGGACTAGCAATAAGAACCGGGGAGCTGTTTTTT
TRBV7-2	TRBJ1-1	-	-	CASSWSRDREAFF	TGTGCCAGCAGCTGGTCCCGGGACCGTGAAGCTTTCTTT
TRBV12-5	TRBJ1-5	-	-	CASGWVPGPQHF	TGTGCTAGTGGCTGGGTCCCTGGGCCCCAGCATTTT
TRBV7-3	TRBJ2-5	-	-	CASSLTGQFFETQYF	TGTGCCAGCAGCTTAACCGGACAGTTCTTCGAGACCCAGTACTTC
TRBV7-9	TRBJ1-1	-	-	CASSSRSNTEAFF	TGTGCCAGCAGCTCCAGATCGAACACTGAAGCTTTCTTT
TRBV6-1	TRBJ2-1	TRBD2	-	CASSDIAGGRYNEQFF	TGTGCCAGCAGTGATATAGCGGGAGGCCGATACAATGAGCAGTTCTTC
TRBV2	TRBJ2-1	TRBD1	-	CAGGQGAYNEQFF	TGTGCCGGTGGACAGGGGGCCTACAATGAGCAGTTCTTC
TRBV29-1	TRBJ2-1	-	-	CSVEMGNEQFF	TGCAGCGTTGAAATGGGGAATGAGCAGTTCTTC
TRBV15	TRBJ2-2	-	-	CATSRGITRLFF	TGTGCCACCAGCAGAGGTATTACCAGGCTGTTTTTT
TRBV6-1	TRBJ2-4	TRBD1	-	CASSDRGQTGYIQYF	TGTGCCAGCAGTGACCGGGGCCAGACAGGGTACATTCAGTACTTC
TRBV10-3	TRBJ1-6	-	few	CASNSGAGNSPLHF	TGTGCCAGCAACTCCGGGGCCGGTAATTCACCCCTCCACTTT
TRBV24-1	TRBJ1-5	TRBD1	-	CATSDPGQGYDQPQHF	TGTGCCACCAGTGATCCGGGACAGGGGTACGATCAGCCCCAGCATTTT
TRBV27	TRBJ1-6	-	-	CPSSFTIRGPLHF	TGTCCCAGCAGTTTCACAATACGGGGACCCCTCCACTTT
TRBV5-1	TRBJ2-3	TRBD1	-	CASSLGWTGDTQYF	TGCGCCAGCAGCTTGGGATGGACAGGGGATACGCAGTATTTT
TRBV27	TRBJ2-1	-	-	CASSLDDYNEQFF	TGTGCCAGCAGTTTAGACGACTACAATGAGCAGTTCTTC
TRBV2	TRBJ1-2	TRBD1	-	CASRYTGESGYTF	TGTGCCAGCAGGTACACAGGGGAGAGTGGCTACACCTTC
TRBV6-2/TRBV6-3	TRBJ1-2	-	-	CASSYVWGGYTF	TGTGCCAGCAGTTACGTTTGGGGCGGCTACACCTTC
TRBV4-3	TRBJ2-1	-	-	CASSQDTASYNEQFF	TGCGCCAGCAGCCAAGATACAGCTTCCTACAATGAGCAGTTCTTC
TRBV11-2	TRBJ2-2	-	-	CASRGGSWNTGELFF	TGTGCCAGCAGAGGGGGGTCGTGGAACACCGGGGAGCTGTTTTTT
TRBV18	TRBJ1-2	TRBD1	-	CASSPLDRGYGYTF	TGTGCCAGCTCACCACTGGACAGGGGGTATGGCTACACCTTC
TRBV7-2	TRBJ2-1	-	-	CASSLVDEQFF	TGTGCCAGCAGCTTGGTTGATGAGCAGTTCTTC
TRBV2	TRBJ2-2	TRBD2	-	CARTGTSTTNRRTGELFF	TGTGCCAGGACCGGGACTAGCACAACAAATCGCAGGACCGGGGAGCTGTTTTTT
TRBV28	TRBJ2-1	TRBD2	-	CASSPFKGLVGNEQFF	TGTGCCAGCAGTCCGTTTAAAGGACTAGTGGGTAATGAGCAGTTCTTC
TRBV2	TRBJ1-2	-	-	CASIFDRTNYGYTF	TGTGCCAGCATCTTTGACAGGACTAACTATGGCTACACCTTC
TRBV7-2	TRBJ1-3	-	-	CASSLSAQSGNTIYF	TGTGCCAGCAGCTTATCGGCCCAGTCTGGAAACACCATATATTTT
TRBV15	TRBJ1-5	-	-	CATSDHAGVQPQHF	TGTGCCACCAGCGACCATGCCGGGGTTCAGCCCCAGCATTTT
TRBV5-4	TRBJ2-1	TRBD2	-	CASSLPGGSYNEQFF	TGTGCCAGCAGCTTACCGGGGGGTTCCTACAATGAGCAGTTCTTC
TRBV28	TRBJ1-2	-	-	CASRDAASYGYTF	TGTGCCAGCAGGGACGCCGCCAGCTATGGCTACACCTTC
TRBV7-9	TRBJ2-3	TRBD2	-	CASRQRGADTQYF	TGTGCCAGCAGGCAACGGGGGGCAGATACGCAGTATTTT
TRBV7-2	TRBJ1-6	-	-	CASSSPGGAPLHF	TGTGCCAGCAGCTCCCCTGGGGGAGCCCCCCTCCACTTT
TRBV27	TRBJ1-6	-	-	CASSHSNSPLHF	TGTGCCAGCAGTCACAGTAATTCACCCCTCCACTTT
TRBV6-2/TRBV6-3	TRBJ2-1	-	-	CASSERAYNEQFF	TGTGCCAGCAGCGAGCGGGCCTACAATGAGCAGTTCTTC
TRBV5-1	TRBJ2-1	-	-	CASSLPPQGLNEQFF	TGCGCCAGCAGCTTGCCCCCGCAGGGTTTGAATGAGCAGTTCTTC
TRBV9	TRBJ2-3	-	-	CASSSRTALANTQYF	TGTGCCAGCAGCTCCCGGACAGCCTTAGCGAATACGCAGTATTTT
TRBV18	TRBJ1-2	-	-	CASSPPGLEHYGYTF	TGTGCCAGCTCACCGCCGGGCCTCGAACACTATGGCTACACCTTC
TRBV27	TRBJ2-2	-	-	CASSFGTLTGELFF	TGTGCCAGCAGTTTTGGGACACTTACCGGGGAGCTGTTTTTT
TRBV5-1	TRBJ1-1	-	-	CASMAQSNTEAFF	TGCGCCAGCATGGCGCAGAGCAACACTGAAGCTTTCTTT
TRBV15	TRBJ1-1	TRBD1	-	CATSSAGQGAKAFF	TGTGCCACCAGCAGTGCGGGACAGGGGGCGAAGGCTTTCTTT
TRBV27	TRBJ1-2	TRBD1	-	CASSSRGSGDYGYTF	TGTGCCAGCAGTTCCAGGGGGAGTGGGGACTATGGCTACACCTTC
TRBV7-2	TRBJ1-3	-	-	CASSYGAAVPQPLYF	TGTGCCAGCAGCTATGGGGCTGCCGTTCCCCAACCTCTATATTTT
TRBV5-6	TRBJ1-1	TRBD1	-	CASSLWGGGFGKAFF	TGTGCCAGCAGCTTGTGGGGAGGGGGCTTTGGTAAAGCTTTCTTT
TRBV5-1	TRBJ1-1	-	-	CASSVTGGTEAFF	TGCGCCAGCAGCGTGACAGGAGGTACTGAAGCTTTCTTT
TRBV5-6	TRBJ1-3	-	-	CASSLNIWGDSGNTIYF	TGTGCCAGCAGCTTGAATATATGGGGGGACTCTGGAAACACCATATATTTT
TRBV20-1	TRBJ2-3	-	-	CSASRETDTQYF	TGCAGTGCTAGTCGGGAGACAGATACGCAGTATTTT
TRBV11-1	TRBJ1-4	-	-	CASSLDSPNEKLFF	TGTGCCAGCAGCTTGGACAGCCCTAATGAAAAACTGTTTTTT
TRBV14	TRBJ1-6	-	-	CASSQGTVGSPLHF	TGTGCCAGCAGCCAGGGTACAGTTGGATCACCCCTCCACTTT